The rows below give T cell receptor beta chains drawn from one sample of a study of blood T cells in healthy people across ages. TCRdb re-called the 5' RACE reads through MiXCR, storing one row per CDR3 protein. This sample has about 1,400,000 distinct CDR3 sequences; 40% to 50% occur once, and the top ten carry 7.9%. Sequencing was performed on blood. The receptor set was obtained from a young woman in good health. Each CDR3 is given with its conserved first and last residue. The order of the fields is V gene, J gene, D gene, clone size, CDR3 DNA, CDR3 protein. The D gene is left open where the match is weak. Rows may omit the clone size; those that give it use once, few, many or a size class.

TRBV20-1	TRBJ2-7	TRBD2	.	TGCAGTGCACCACTAGCGGGGGGTTACAATGAGCAGTACTTC	CSAPLAGGYNEQYF
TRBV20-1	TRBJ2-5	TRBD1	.	TGCAGTGCTGGCCGGACAGGTCGGTACCAAGAGACCCAGTACTTC	CSAGRTGRYQETQYF
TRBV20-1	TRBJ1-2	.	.	TGCAGTGCACCCACGGGGGGCTTTGGCTACACCTTC	CSAPTGGFGYTF
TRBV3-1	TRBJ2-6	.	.	TGTGCCAGCAGCCAAGATGGCCCACCCAACGTCCTGACTTTC	CASSQDGPPNVLTF
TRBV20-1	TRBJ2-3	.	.	TGCAGTGCTAGTGCTAATACGCAGTATTTT	CSASANTQYF
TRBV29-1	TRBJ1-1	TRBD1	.	TGCAGCGTTGAAGAGTTATGGGTTGACAGGGGACACACTGAAGCTTTCTTT	CSVEELWVDRGHTEAFF
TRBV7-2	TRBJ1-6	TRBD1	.	TGTGCCAGCAGCCCCCCAGGCCTAACAGGGGCTGCTTCACCCCTCCACTTT	CASSPPGLTGAASPLHF
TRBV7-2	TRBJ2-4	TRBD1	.	TGTGCCAGCGGGGACAGGAATCACTTAGCCAAAAACATTCAGTACTTC	CASGDRNHLAKNIQYF
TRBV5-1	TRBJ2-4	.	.	TGCGCCAGCAGCTTGGACAGGTTGAGGGGATCTCTAGCCAAAAACATTCAGTACTTC	CASSLDRLRGSLAKNIQYF
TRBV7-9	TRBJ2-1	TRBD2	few	TGTGCCAGCAGCTCGATTAGCGGGACTTACAATGAGCAGTTCTTC	CASSSISGTYNEQFF
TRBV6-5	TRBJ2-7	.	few	TGTGCCAGCAGTTACTCGCCGGGGCTGTCCTACGAGCAGTACTTC	CASSYSPGLSYEQYF
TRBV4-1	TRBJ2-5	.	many	TGCGCCAGCAGCCAAGGGTCCCAAGAGACCCAGTACTTC	CASSQGSQETQYF
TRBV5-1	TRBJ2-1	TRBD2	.	TGCGCCAGCAGCCGGACTAGCGGGCCGAGCTCCCACAATGAGCAGTTCTTC	CASSRTSGPSSHNEQFF
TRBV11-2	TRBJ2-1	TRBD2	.	TGTGCCAGCAGGGAAACTAGCGGGGGCTGGAATGAGCAGTTCTTC	CASRETSGGWNEQFF
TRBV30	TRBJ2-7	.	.	TGTGCCTGGAGATCAAGGGAACAGGGCGGTTACGAGCAGTACTTC	CAWRSREQGGYEQYF
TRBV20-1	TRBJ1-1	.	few	TGCAGTGCTAGAGGAGGGGGATACACTGAAGCTTTCTTT	CSARGGGYTEAFF
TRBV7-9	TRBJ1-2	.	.	TGTGCCAGCAGCCCGTTATTTAACTATGGCTACACCTTC	CASSPLFNYGYTF
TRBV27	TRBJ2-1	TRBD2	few	TGTGCCAGCAGTTTCCAAGGACTAGCGGGACGGGTCTATGAGCAGTTCTTC	CASSFQGLAGRVYEQFF
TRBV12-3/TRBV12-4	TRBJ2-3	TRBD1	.	TGTGCCAGCGGTGTCGGGACAGGGGTCCCAGATACGCAGTATTTT	CASGVGTGVPDTQYF
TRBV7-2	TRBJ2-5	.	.	TGTGCCAGCAGCTTATTGGGGCGGTCATGGGACGGTGAGCAGTACTTC	CASSLLGRSWDGEQYF
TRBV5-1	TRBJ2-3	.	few	TGCGCCAGCAGCAACGGGGACGGCACAGATACGCAGTATTTT	CASSNGDGTDTQYF
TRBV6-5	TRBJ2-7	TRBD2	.	TGTGCCAGCAGGGGACTAGGGCCCTACGAGCAGTACTTC	CASRGLGPYEQYF
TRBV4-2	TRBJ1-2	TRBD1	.	TGTGCCAGCAGCCACCAAGTTCCGACAGGGACGGGGGGCTACACCTTC	CASSHQVPTGTGGYTF
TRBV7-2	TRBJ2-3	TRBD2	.	TGTGCCAGCAGGCAAGGAGCGGGAGGGAGGGCAGATACGCAGTATTTT	CASRQGAGGRADTQYF
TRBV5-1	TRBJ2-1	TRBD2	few	TGCGCCAGCAGCGTGGGACTAGTCAATGAGCAGTTCTTC	CASSVGLVNEQFF
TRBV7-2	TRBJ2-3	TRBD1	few	TGTGCCAGCAGCTTCGACAGGGGTTCTAGCACAGATACGCAGTATTTT	CASSFDRGSSTDTQYF
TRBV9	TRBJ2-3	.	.	TGTGCCAGCAGCGTAGAGCCGGGGGACCGCACAGATACGCAGTATTTT	CASSVEPGDRTDTQYF
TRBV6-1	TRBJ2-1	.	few	TGTGCCAGCACCCCGAGGGTCCAGTCCCATGAGCAGTTCTTC	CASTPRVQSHEQFF
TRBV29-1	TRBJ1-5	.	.	TGCAGCCCTGACTATCTAAACGAGTCGGGGAGCAATCAGCCCCAGCATTTT	CSPDYLNESGSNQPQHF
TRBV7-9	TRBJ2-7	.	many	TGTGCCAGCAGCTTAAAGTACGAGCAGTACTTC	CASSLKYEQYF
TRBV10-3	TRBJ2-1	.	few	TGTGCCATCAGTGAGGAAGGGGGGTCCAATGAGCAGTTCTTC	CAISEEGGSNEQFF